The 27 T cell receptor beta chains reported below all come from one sample, sequenced in a study of blood T cell repertoires in COVID-19. Generated by immunoSEQ multiplex PCR, the TCRdb table keeps only in-frame clones and is missing some. In the table there are 300,000 to 450,000 clones, around 87% of which are singletons. Sequenced input: peripheral blood. Receptors originate from a woman in her 30s with COVID-19, enrolled during active disease.

This chain connects TRBV3-1 (or the pseudogene TRBV3-2) to TRBJ1-6; D is possibly TRBD1 (5 bases). The CDR3 spans 14 residues. The V end was cut by 3 bases, the J end by 11 bases, with 14 bases between. Per the germline V gene, CDR1 is LGHDT and CDR2 is YNNKEL (reference sequence). CDR3 region: CASSQSRAVAPLHF. For the CDR3, the DNA is TGTGCCAGCAGCCAGTCCAGGGCTGTGGCACCCCTCCACTTT.

In DNA, the CDR3 is TGTGCCAGCAGTTCAGGGTTCTCCTATAATTCACCCCTCCACTTT. Translating gives CASSSGFSYNSPLHF. This chain joins TRBV27 and TRBJ1-6; a weak D match, TRBD1 (5 bases). V lost 4 bases and J 0 bases, leaving 7 bases between the germline ends. The germline V gene has CDR1 MNHEY and CDR2 SMNVEV (reference sequence). The CDR3 runs to 15 residues.

The V and J genes are TRBV30 and TRBJ2-1; 9 bases line up with TRBD2. The CDR3 length is 16 residues. Trimming cost V 0 bases and J 8 bases; bases outside gene matches: 11. Germline V CDR1 and CDR2: GTSNPN, SVGIG (reference sequence). The CDR3 nucleotides read TGTGCCTGGAGTGTGGTTAGCGGGAGAGTAGGCGATGAGCAGTTCTTC. Residues: CAWSVVSGRVGDEQFF.

The chain couples TRBV5-1 to TRBJ2-2; 16 bases line up with TRBD2. Germline CDR1 SGHRS, CDR2 YFSETQ. The length of the CDR3 is 17 residues. Losses at the gene ends were 7 bases for V and 3 bases for J; bases not matched to a gene: 6. In DNA, the CDR3 is TGCGCCAGCGGGGGACTAGCGGGAGGGCAGGACACCGGGGAGCTGTTTTTT. It yields the protein CASGGLAGGQDTGELFF.

The gene calls are TRBV5-1 and TRBJ2-5; 7 bases are shared with TRBD2. The ends lost 1 base at V and 6 bases at J; junction bases unmatched: 9. The CDR3 runs to 15 residues. Germline CDR1 is SGHRS and CDR2 is YFSETQ. The chain's CDR3 is CASSLWSSGEKTQYF. CDR3 sequence (DNA): TGCGCCAGCAGCTTGTGGTCTAGCGGCGAGAAGACCCAGTACTTC.

This clone showed up just once. The chain employs TRBV27 and TRBJ2-3; D call uncertain. The CDR3 contains 13 residues. V was shortened by 6 bases and J by 4 bases, with 11 bases between the two germline ends. Germline assignment: CDR1 MNHEY and CDR2 SMNVEV (reference sequence). CDR3 loop: CASSLLNADTQYF. DNA of the CDR3: TGTGCCAGCAGCCTATTGAACGCAGATACGCAGTATTTT.

This sequence joins TRBV7-2 and TRBJ2-7; 13 bases line up with TRBD2. Germline assignment: CDR1 SGHTA and CDR2 FQGNSA. CDR3 length: 15 residues. Germline trimming cut 5 bases from V and 1 base from J; bases unmatched to any gene: 2. Here the CDR3 reads CASSQGLAGSYEQYF. CDR3 DNA: TGTGCCAGCAGCCAGGGACTAGCGGGATCCTACGAGCAGTACTTC.

The chain uses TRBV7-9 and TRBJ2-7, with D maybe TRBD1 (6 bases). The germline V gene encodes CDR1 SEHNR and CDR2 FQNEAQ (reference sequence). The CDR3 is 13 amino acids. Between the trimmed V and J ends, which lost 1 base and 11 bases, there was a span of 15 bases. The CDR3 sequence: CASSLGPLPGEYF. In DNA form, the CDR3 reads TGTGCCAGCAGCTTAGGACCCCTCCCAGGGGAGTACTTC.

This chain connects TRBV28 to TRBJ2-3, with TRBD1 identical over 7 bases. The germline V gene has CDR1 MDHEN and CDR2 SYDVKM. J was trimmed by 1 base and V by 5 bases; bases with no gene match: 12. The CDR3 sequence is 17 residues long. CDR3 coding DNA: TGTGCCAGCAGTCCGAGAGATGGGACAGTAGGCACAGATACGCAGTATTTT. Protein product: CASSPRDGTVGTDTQYF. The whole variable domain, remainder taken from reference TRBV28 and TRBJ2-3, is DVKVTQSSRYLVKRTGEKVFLECVQDMDHENMFWYRQDPGLGLRLIYFSYDVKMKEKGDIPEGYSVSREKKERFSLILESASTNQTSMYLCASSPRDGTVGTDTQYFGPGTRLTVL.

This rearrangement joins TRBV4-1 to TRBJ2-3; D is perhaps TRBD2 (7 bases). Germline values: CDR1 MGHRA, CDR2 YSYEKL. This CDR3 has 15 residues. V was trimmed by 3 bases and J by 5 bases, leaving 15 bases between them. The CDR3 sequence is CASSHPGGPVDTQYF. In DNA form, the CDR3 reads TGCGCCAGCAGCCATCCCGGGGGGCCTGTAGATACGCAGTATTTT.

The V gene is TRBV25-1, the J gene TRBJ1-5; perhaps TRBD1 as D (5 bases). CDR3 length equals 14 residues. Germline CDR1 reads MGHDK; CDR2 reads SYGVNS. Trimming left V 0 bases short and J 7 bases short, with 10 bases between. CDR3 region: CASSEYGGSQPQHF. CDR3 DNA sequence: TGTGCCAGCAGTGAATATGGGGGGTCCCAGCCCCAGCATTTT.

This chain joins TRBV4-1 and TRBJ1-4; D may be TRBD1 (6 bases). From germline, CDR1 is MGHRA and CDR2 YSYEKL. V lost 1 base to trimming and J lost 2 bases, with 8 bases between them. There are 15 residues in the CDR3. In nucleotides, the CDR3 is TGCGCCAGCAGCCAAGCTGGGGGCACTAATGAAAAACTGTTTTTT. Translated, it gives CASSQAGGTNEKLFF.

A few counts support this clone. This chain links TRBV29-1 with TRBJ1-1; D may be TRBD1 (5 bases). V lost 4 bases, J lost 0 bases, and 12 bases lay in between. Looked up from germline, CDR1 is SQVTM and CDR2 is ANQGSEA. This CDR3 contains 14 residues. The DNA for the CDR3 is TGCAGCGTTGGGGTGGGGGGATTGAACACTGAAGCTTTCTTT. Translated: CSVGVGGLNTEAFF.

The rearrangement links TRBV6-2 or TRBV6-3 to TRBJ2-7; 9 positions agree with TRBD1. The CDR3 runs to 16 residues. V lost 0 bases, J lost 5 bases, and 8 bases stayed unmatched. Germline V gene data show CDR1 as MNHEY and CDR2 as SVGEGT. CDR3 residues: CASSYSSTGGTDEQYF. The CDR3 DNA follows: TGTGCCAGCAGTTACTCGTCGACAGGGGGTACCGACGAGCAGTACTTC.

The rearrangement joins TRBV7-2 to TRBJ1-2, with D perhaps TRBD1 (5 bases). V was clipped by 5 bases and J by 4 bases, with 14 bases between them. Looked up from germline, CDR1 is SGHTA and CDR2 is FQGNSA. This CDR3 contains 14 residues. The CDR3 loop is CASSIRGRVYGYTF. For the CDR3, the DNA is TGTGCCAGCAGCATTAGAGGCAGGGTCTATGGCTACACCTTC.

This clone came up once. The chain has TRBV2 and TRBJ2-3; 8 nucleotides line up with TRBD2. V dropped 4 bases and J dropped 6; count of bases not matched to a gene: 3. The CDR3 covers 13 residues. CDR1 is SNHLY and CDR2 is FYNNEI in the germline V gene. CDR3 sequence reads: CASSGTSYDTQYF. The CDR3 coding sequence is TGTGCCAGCAGTGGGACTAGCTACGATACGCAGTATTTT.

This clone was recorded a few times. This chain uses TRBV6-2 or TRBV6-3 with TRBJ1-1; D not resolved. Germline CDR1 is MNHEY and CDR2 is SVGEGT. The CDR3 is made up of 14 amino acids. V dropped 0 bases and J dropped 1 base, with 6 bases sitting between them. The CDR3 sequence: CASSYSLRNTEAFF. CDR3 in DNA: TGTGCCAGCAGTTACTCGCTAAGGAACACTGAAGCTTTCTTT.

The chain combines TRBV6-2 or TRBV6-3 with TRBJ2-7, with a tentative D call TRBD2 (5 bases). This CDR3 has 15 residues. V lost 5 bases and J 0 bases, leaving 14 bases between the germline ends. CDR1 MNHEY and CDR2 SVGEGT come from the germline V gene. This chain's CDR3 is CASSKGRGSSYEQYF. In DNA form, the CDR3 reads TGTGCCAGCAGTAAAGGCCGGGGAAGCTCCTACGAGCAGTACTTC.

V gene TRBV9 combines with J gene TRBJ2-7, with 12 bases lining up with TRBD2. V lost 4 bases, J lost 10 bases, and 9 bases stayed unmatched. This CDR3 contains 14 residues. Germline V lookup: CDR1 SGDLS, CDR2 YYNGEE. For the CDR3, the DNA is TGTGCCAGCAGCTTCACGACTAGCGGGGGACCCCAGTACTTC. This translates into CASSFTTSGGPQYF. The full variable domain, rest sourced from reference TRBV9 and TRBJ2-7, is DSGVTQTPKHLITATGQRVTLRCSPRSGDLSVYWYQQSLDQGLQFLIQYYNGEERAKGNILERFSAQQFPDLHSELNLSSLELGDSALYFCASSFTTSGGPQYFGPGTRLTVT.

The rearrangement links TRBV3-1 (or the pseudogene TRBV3-2) to TRBJ1-5; D remains ambiguous. Germline loops: CDR1 LGHDT, CDR2 YNNKEL (reference sequence). This CDR3 spans 14 amino acids. Deletions cut 5 bases from V and 5 bases from J, with 13 bases between. The CDR3 protein is CASSYSTGYQPQHF. CDR3 nucleotides: TGTGCCAGCAGCTATTCGACGGGTTATCAGCCCCAGCATTTT.

The chain links TRBV24-1 to TRBJ2-5, with TRBD2 matching over 9 bases. The J segment lost 5 bases and the V segment lost 4 bases, leaving 4 bases of the junction unmatched. Germline V gene lookup returns CDR1 KGHDR and CDR2 SFDVKD. CDR3 length: 14 amino acids. CDR3 residues: CATSDVAGVETQYF. CDR3 DNA: TGTGCCACCAGTGACGTAGCGGGAGTGGAGACCCAGTACTTC.

CDR3 amino acids: CAISGQGNQPQHF. The CDR3, as DNA: TGTGCCATCAGTGGCCAGGGCAATCAGCCCCAGCATTTT. This chain uses TRBV10-3 with TRBJ1-5, with unresolved D. The CDR3 contains 13 residues. Deletions cut 4 bases from V and 2 bases from J, with 6 bases between. The germline gives CDR1 ENHRY, CDR2 SYGVKD.

The rearrangement uses TRBV13 and TRBJ2-2; no reliable D call. The CDR3 has 14 amino acids. Germline V gives CDR1 PRHDT, CDR2 FYEKMQ (reference sequence). The V and J ends lost 0 bases and 5 bases respectively, with 7 bases between them. The CDR3 here is CASSLGDLTGELFF. CDR3 bases: TGTGCCAGCAGCTTAGGCGACTTAACCGGGGAGCTGTTTTTT.

This rearrangement joins TRBV12-3 or TRBV12-4 to TRBJ1-2; no firm D call. The ends were cut back, 4 bases at V and 4 bases at J, with 10 bases in the middle. This CDR3 region has 13 residues. This chain's CDR3 is CASSSQALYGYTF. CDR3 DNA sequence: TGTGCCAGCAGTTCCCAGGCCCTCTATGGCTACACCTTC.

The CDR3 coding sequence is TGCGCCAGCAGCTTGGGGGTAGCAGAGACCCAGTACTTC. Translation gives CASSLGVAETQYF. The rearrangement uses TRBV5-1 and TRBJ2-5; D not certain. Germline CDR1 and CDR2: SGHRS and YFSETQ. V shed 0 bases and J shed 4 bases, with 7 bases lying between them. CDR3 length: 13 residues.

The chain links TRBV2 to TRBJ2-7, with 13 bases matching TRBD2. The V and J ends lost 9 bases and 5 bases, in that order; junction bases with no gene match: 7. CDR3 size: 14 residues. Germline CDR1 is SNHLY and CDR2 is FYNNEI. The DNA of the CDR3 is TGTGCCAGAGGACTAGCGGGAGTAGGCGACGAGCAGTACTTC. Translating it yields CARGLAGVGDEQYF. The full variable domain, its missing parts supplied by reference TRBV2 and TRBJ2-7, is EPEVTQTPSHQVTQMGQEVILRCVPISNHLYFYWYRQILGQKVEFLVSFYNNEISEKSEIFDDQFSVERPDGSNFTLKIRSTKLEDSAMYFCARGLAGVGDEQYFGPGTRLTVT.

The chain has TRBV29-1 and TRBJ2-1, with 9 bases fitting TRBD2. This CDR3 is built from 15 residues. After removal of 5 bases from V and 5 bases from J, the junction contained 10 bases not matched to a gene. Per germline, CDR1 SQVTM and CDR2 ANQGSEA. The CDR3 bases are TGCAGCGTTCTCGATAGCGGGAGTACCGACAATGAGCAGTTCTTC. Translated: CSVLDSGSTDNEQFF.